A selection of T cell receptor beta chains follows, all from one sample in a study of shared clonotypes between healthy human individuals. Sequenced by immunoSEQ multiplex PCR; TCRdb stores in-frame clones only, minus some. The table has around 2.5 million clones, more than 85% seen once. The sequenced sample was naive CD4+ T cells from PBMCs. All receptors come from a man younger than 35 in good health. Some clones in this sample may be carry-over from other donors' samples. CDR3s include the opening cysteine and the closing phenylalanine or tryptophan. The D gene is left open where the match is weak. Clone size is not always given. Where it is, it says once, few, many or a class for expanded clones.

TRBJ1-2,.,.,TRBV28,CASSSSRSHLYGYTF,TGTGCCAGCAGTTCCAGTAGGAGCCATCTCTATGGCTACACCTTC
TRBJ1-5,.,.,TRBV21-1,CASSNYPYQPQHF,TGTGCCAGCAGCAACTACCCGTATCAGCCCCAGCATTTT
TRBJ2-5,.,.,TRBV28,CAWASVETQYF,TGTGCCTGGGCAAGTGTAGAGACCCAGTACTTC
TRBJ2-4,.,once,TRBV10-3,CAISEGGVNAKNIQYF,TGTGCCATCAGTGAAGGAGGGGTAAATGCCAAAAACATTCAGTACTTC
TRBJ1-1,.,.,TRBV19,CASSLQEYGTEAFF,TGTGCCAGTAGTCTCCAGGAGTACGGCACTGAAGCTTTCTTT
TRBJ2-2,.,.,TRBV5-5,CASSLVAAKFTGELFF,TGTGCCAGCAGCTTGGTGGCGGCAAAGTTTACCGGGGAGCTGTTTTTT
TRBJ2-2,.,.,TRBV28,CASSLIGRNTGELFF,TGTGCCAGCAGTTTAATTGGGCGGAACACCGGGGAGCTGTTTTTT
TRBJ1-2,TRBD1,.,TRBV6-6,CASSFGQGARYGYTF,TGTGCCAGCAGTTTCGGACAGGGGGCGCGGTATGGCTACACCTTC
TRBJ2-3,TRBD1,.,TRBV5-1,CASSLGGTGSTDTQYF,TGCGCCAGCAGCTTGGGTGGGACAGGGAGCACAGATACGCAGTATTTT
TRBJ1-4,.,.,TRBV27,CASSYAGSNEKLFF,TGTGCCAGCAGTTATGCAGGAAGTAATGAAAAACTGTTTTTT
TRBJ2-1,TRBD2,.,TRBV28,CASSFSSSGAGGSQFF,TGTGCCAGCAGTTTTTCCTCGAGCGGAGCGGGAGGTTCCCAGTTCTTC
TRBJ2-7,TRBD2,.,TRBV5-1,CASSLGISGVTYEQYF,TGCGCCAGCAGCTTGGGGATTAGCGGGGTAACCTACGAGCAGTACTTC
TRBJ2-4,TRBD1,.,TRBV11-1,CASSPTGVKNIQYF,TGTGCCAGCAGCCCCACAGGGGTCAAAAACATTCAGTACTTC
TRBJ2-7,.,.,TRBV28,CASSTSRAYEQYF,TGTGCCAGCAGCACTTCCAGAGCCTACGAGCAGTACTTC
TRBJ2-6,.,.,TRBV7-2,CASSLASGGDGANVLTF,TGTGCCAGCAGCTTAGCATCGGGGGGCGATGGGGCCAACGTCCTGACTTTC
TRBJ2-3,.,.,TRBV28,CASSSYRRGAQSQYF,TGTGCCAGCAGTTCGTACAGGAGGGGGGCACAATCGCAGTATTTT
TRBJ2-7,.,.,TRBV5-1,CASSLEPVSYEQYF,TGCGCCAGCAGCTTGGAACCCGTCTCCTACGAGCAGTACTTC
TRBJ2-3,.,.,TRBV19,CASSLRGLADTQYF,TGTGCCAGTAGCCTCCGGGGTCTTGCAGATACGCAGTATTTT
TRBJ1-3,.,once,TRBV6-1,CASAGTASGNTIYF,TGTGCCAGCGCGGGGACGGCCTCTGGAAACACCATATATTTT
TRBJ2-1,.,once,TRBV11-3,CASSLVSSHPEQFF,TGTGCCAGCAGCTTAGTAAGTTCTCACCCTGAGCAGTTCTTC
TRBJ1-1,.,.,TRBV7-3,CASSLTAGANFIEAFF,TGTGCCAGCAGCTTAACGGCAGGGGCTAATTTTATTGAAGCTTTCTTT
TRBJ1-4,TRBD1,.,TRBV18,CASSPRQLAGGWRREKLFF,TGTGCCAGCTCACCACGGCAGTTGGCAGGGGGATGGCGGAGGGAAAAACTGTTTTTT
TRBJ1-2,.,.,TRBV28,CASRIGLSYGYTF,TGTGCCAGCAGGATAGGTCTCTCCTATGGCTACACCTTC
TRBJ2-7,.,once,TRBV2,CASSEGTATYEQYF,TGTGCCAGCAGTGAGGGGACGGCCACCTACGAGCAGTACTTC
TRBJ2-7,.,.,TRBV19,CASSIGNEQYF,TGTGCCAGTAGTATCGGCAACGAGCAGTACTTC
TRBJ1-2,TRBD1,.,TRBV18,CASSLHGTGAYGYTF,TGTGCCAGCTCACTCCACGGGACAGGGGCCTATGGCTACACCTTC
TRBJ2-5,TRBD1,.,TRBV7-6,CASSLGTGGRVLALGQETQYF,TGTGCCAGCAGCTTAGGGACAGGGGGCAGAGTATTGGCCTTGGGGCAAGAGACCCAGTACTTC
TRBJ2-1,.,.,TRBV5-8,CASSLGSGSWGEQFF,TGTGCCAGCAGCTTGGGTAGCGGCTCTTGGGGTGAGCAGTTCTTC
TRBJ2-4,.,.,TRBV5-4,CASSLGGSKKNIQYF,TGTGCCAGCAGCCTCGGGGGATCGAAAAAAAACATTCAGTACTTC
TRBJ1-2,TRBD1,.,TRBV19,CASSMDRVDYGYTF,TGTGCCAGTAGTATGGACAGGGTGGACTATGGCTACACCTTC
TRBJ2-7,.,.,TRBV5-4,CASSRDPYEQYF,TGTGCCAGCAGCCGGGATCCCTACGAGCAGTACTTC
TRBJ2-7,.,.,TRBV19,CASSYTDRNEQYF,TGTGCCAGTAGTTACACCGACAGAAACGAGCAGTACTTC
TRBJ2-3,.,.,TRBV9,CASSVEYSTDTQYF,TGTGCCAGCAGCGTAGAATACAGCACAGATACGCAGTATTTT
TRBJ2-5,TRBD2,.,TRBV6-1,CASSENRAGGETQYF,TGTGCCAGCAGTGAAAACCGAGCGGGAGGGGAGACCCAGTACTTC
TRBJ2-7,.,.,TRBV7-9,CASAGGGSSYEQYF,TGTGCCAGCGCCGGTGGGGGAAGCTCCTACGAGCAGTACTTC
TRBJ1-5,.,.,TRBV28,CASSFLQGRGNQPQHF,TGTGCCAGCAGTTTCCTGCAGGGAAGGGGCAATCAGCCCCAGCATTTT
TRBJ2-7,.,once,TRBV18,CASSPGTVPSYEQYF,TGTGCCAGCTCACCAGGGACGGTCCCCTCCTACGAGCAGTACTTC
TRBJ1-6,.,.,TRBV5-1,CASSLEGRNSPLHF,TGCGCCAGCAGCTTGGAGGGTAGGAATTCACCCCTCCACTTT
TRBJ1-5,.,.,TRBV5-1,CASSLEPGNQPQHF,TGCGCCAGCAGCTTGGAGCCGGGCAATCAGCCCCAGCATTTT
TRBJ2-1,.,.,TRBV2,CASKNRDHNEQFF,TGTGCCAGCAAAAATCGGGACCACAATGAGCAGTTCTTC
TRBJ1-2,.,.,TRBV28,CASSTGGQTKYGYTF,TGTGCCAGCAGCACCGGTGGACAGACCAAATATGGCTACACCTTC
TRBJ2-7,.,.,TRBV14,CASSQVGHLRGEQYF,TGTGCCAGCAGCCAGGTTGGTCACCTCCGAGGCGAGCAGTACTTC
TRBJ2-1,TRBD2,.,TRBV5-1,CASSRRLADNNEQFF,TGCGCCAGCAGCCGTAGACTAGCGGATAACAATGAGCAGTTCTTC
TRBJ1-2,.,.,TRBV5-1,CASSLDIANYGYTF,TGCGCCAGCAGCTTGGACATCGCTAACTATGGCTACACCTTC
TRBJ1-4,.,.,TRBV20-1,CSAMINEKLFF,TGCAGTGCAATGATAAATGAAAAACTGTTTTTT
TRBJ1-3,.,.,TRBV9,CASSVDRAGNTIYF,TGTGCCAGCAGCGTAGACAGGGCTGGAAACACCATATATTTT
TRBJ1-3,.,.,TRBV10-3,CAIRPGGSVSGNTIYF,TGTGCCATCAGGCCCGGTGGCAGCGTCTCTGGAAACACCATATATTTT
TRBJ2-7,.,.,TRBV5-1,CASSLAIEVHYEQYF,TGCGCCAGCAGCTTGGCCATCGAGGTTCACTACGAGCAGTACTTC
TRBJ1-1,TRBD1,.,TRBV28,CASSSTGGPNTEAFF,TGTGCCAGCAGTTCTACAGGGGGACCGAACACTGAAGCTTTCTTT
TRBJ1-2,TRBD1,.,TRBV14,CASSLDRGSGYTF,TGTGCCAGCAGCCTCGACAGGGGGTCAGGCTACACCTTC
TRBJ2-6,.,.,TRBV11-2,CASGRGSGANVLTF,TGTGCCAGCGGCAGAGGCTCTGGGGCCAACGTCCTGACTTTC
TRBJ2-1,.,.,TRBV30,CAWSVKLTSSYNEQFF,TGTGCCTGGAGTGTAAAACTAACAAGTTCCTACAATGAGCAGTTCTTC
TRBJ1-6,.,.,TRBV28,CASSLTSVSSYNSPLHF,TGTGCCAGCAGTTTAACATCGGTCAGTTCTTATAATTCACCCCTCCACTTT
TRBJ2-7,.,once,TRBV7-9,CASSLEATGRFWWDEQYF,TGTGCCAGCAGCTTAGAGGCGACAGGGAGGTTTTGGTGGGACGAGCAGTACTTC
TRBJ2-6,.,once,TRBV28,CASSPALEAGANVLTF,TGTGCCAGCAGTCCCGCTCTGGAAGCTGGGGCCAACGTCCTGACTTTC
TRBJ2-7,TRBD1,.,TRBV2,CASSKDRDFEQYF,TGTGCCAGCAGTAAGGACAGGGACTTCGAGCAGTACTTC
TRBJ2-7,TRBD2,.,TRBV5-4,CASRLRGGSSYEQYF,TGTGCCAGCAGACTCCGGGGGGGCAGCTCCTACGAGCAGTACTTC
TRBJ1-3,.,.,TRBV19,CASRLQGEGNTIYF,TGTGCCAGTAGGCTCCAGGGAGAAGGAAACACCATATATTTT
TRBJ2-7,.,.,TRBV7-9,CASSLAGIHYEQYF,TGTGCCAGCAGCTTAGCGGGCATCCACTACGAGCAGTACTTC
TRBJ2-5,.,.,TRBV28,CASSPRRGRHQETQYF,TGTGCCAGCAGCCCCCGTAGAGGGAGGCACCAAGAGACCCAGTACTTC